Following are 3 T cell receptor beta chains from one sample sequenced in a study of technical replicates of blood from several donors. Data came from immunoSEQ multiplex PCR; TCRdb stores just in-frame clones and leaves some out. The sample includes more than 90,000 clones, 85% to 95% of them seen just once. The sample consisted of T cells isolated from PBMCs. The source is a human donor in good health.

V is TRBV21-1 and J is TRBJ2-7; the DNA was not used to check the table's D call, TRBD2. TRBV21-1 is recorded as a pseudogene. The CDR3 consists of 15 residues. The CDR3, as DNA: TGTGCCAGCCTCCAGGGATCGGGGGTACCAGACGAGCAGTACTTC. It codes for CASLQGSGVPDEQYF.

V usage is TRBV19 and J usage is TRBJ2-5, with 9 bases aligning to TRBD1. J was trimmed by 2 bases and V by 10 bases; bases with no gene match: 11. CDR1 and CDR2 from the germline V gene are LNHDA and SQIVND (reference sequence). The CDR3 has 15 residues. CDR3 in amino acids: CATDAGQGFQETQYF. CDR3 DNA: TGTGCCACCGACGCGGGACAGGGATTTCAAGAGACCCAGTACTTC.

V and J are TRBV4-3 and TRBJ1-2; 9 bases are a match to TRBD1. CDR3 length equals 15 residues. Germline V gives CDR1 LGHNA, CDR2 YSLEER. V was clipped by 0 bases and J by 7 bases; unmatched bases: 6. For the CDR3, the DNA is TGCGCCAGCAGCCAAGATCGGACAGGGGTGAGTGGCTACACCTTC. Encoded protein: CASSQDRTGVSGYTF.